Shown below are 2 T cell receptor beta chains from a single sample sequenced in a study of blood T cell repertoires in COVID-19. The table came from immunoSEQ multiplex PCR; TCRdb's copy has only in-frame clones and leaves some out. The table has about 140,000 clones, 70% to 80% seen once. Sequencing input: peripheral blood. Source of these receptors: a man in his fifties with acute or convalescent COVID-19.

With regard to this clone: Within the sample, other DNA sequences also encode this same CDR3. The V call is TRBV12-3 or TRBV12-4, the J call TRBJ1-2, with D maybe TRBD1 (5 bases). This CDR3 region has 13 residues. V lost 6 bases to trimming and J lost 1 base, with 9 bases between them. CDR3 nucleotide sequence: TGTGCCAGCAGCCCTGACAGTAACTATGGCTACACCTTC. Amino acid sequence: CASSPDSNYGYTF.

The rearrangement joins TRBV6-4 to TRBJ2-2; 7 nucleotides agree with TRBD1. This CDR3 is built from 14 residues. Germline trimming cut 3 bases from V and 5 bases from J; bases unmatched to any gene: 3. CDR1 is MRHNA and CDR2 is SNTAGT in the germline V gene. The CDR3 region has the DNA TGTGCCAGCAGTGATCAGACAGGGACCGGGGAGCTGTTTTTT. Translation: CASSDQTGTGELFF.